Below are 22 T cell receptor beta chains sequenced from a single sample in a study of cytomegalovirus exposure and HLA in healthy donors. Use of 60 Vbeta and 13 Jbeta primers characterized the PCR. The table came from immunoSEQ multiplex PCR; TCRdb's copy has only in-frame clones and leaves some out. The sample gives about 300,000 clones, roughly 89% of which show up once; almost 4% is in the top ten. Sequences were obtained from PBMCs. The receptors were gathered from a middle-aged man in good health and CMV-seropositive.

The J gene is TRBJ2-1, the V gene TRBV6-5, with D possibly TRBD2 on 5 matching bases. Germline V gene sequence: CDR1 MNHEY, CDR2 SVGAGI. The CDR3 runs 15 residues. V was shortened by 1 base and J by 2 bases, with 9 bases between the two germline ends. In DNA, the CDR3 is TGTGCCAGCAGTTACTATGGGCGGGCCTACAATGAGCAGTTCTTC. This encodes CASSYYGRAYNEQFF.

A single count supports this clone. CDR3 sequence: CASSQVAAQETQYF. CDR3 bases: TGCGCCAGCAGCCAAGTAGCGGCCCAAGAGACCCAGTACTTC. The chain combines TRBV4-1 with TRBJ2-5, with D perhaps matching TRBD2 (6 bases). Trimming removed 1 base at V and 1 base at J, with 7 bases between. Germline V CDR1 and CDR2: MGHRA, YSYEKL. This CDR3 has 14 residues.

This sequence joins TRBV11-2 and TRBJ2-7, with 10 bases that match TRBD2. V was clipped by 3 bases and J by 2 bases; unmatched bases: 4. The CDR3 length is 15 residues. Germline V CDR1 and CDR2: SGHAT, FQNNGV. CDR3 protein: CASSLPGTSAYEQYF. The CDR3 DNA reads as TGTGCCAGCAGCTTGCCCGGGACTAGCGCCTACGAGCAGTACTTC.

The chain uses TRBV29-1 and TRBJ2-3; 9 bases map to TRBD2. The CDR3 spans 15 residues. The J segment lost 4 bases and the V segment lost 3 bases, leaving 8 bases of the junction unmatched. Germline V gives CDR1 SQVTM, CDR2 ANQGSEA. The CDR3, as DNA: TGCAGCGTTGATTGGGTAGCGGGAGATGCAGATACGCAGTATTTT. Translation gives CSVDWVAGDADTQYF.

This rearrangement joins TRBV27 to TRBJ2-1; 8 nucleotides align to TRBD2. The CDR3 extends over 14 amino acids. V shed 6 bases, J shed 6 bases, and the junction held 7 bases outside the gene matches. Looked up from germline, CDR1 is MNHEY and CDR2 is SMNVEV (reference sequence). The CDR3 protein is CASRGGAGGNEQFF. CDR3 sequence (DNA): TGTGCCAGCAGGGGGGGGGCGGGGGGCAATGAGCAGTTCTTC.

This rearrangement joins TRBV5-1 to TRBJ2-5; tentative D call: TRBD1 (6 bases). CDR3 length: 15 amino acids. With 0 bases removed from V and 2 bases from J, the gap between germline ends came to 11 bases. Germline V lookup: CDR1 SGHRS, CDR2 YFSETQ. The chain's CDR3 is CASSLADSGQETQYF. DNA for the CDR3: TGCGCCAGCAGCTTGGCGGACAGTGGGCAAGAGACCCAGTACTTC. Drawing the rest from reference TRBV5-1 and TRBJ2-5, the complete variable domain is KAGVTQTPRYLIKTRGQQVTLSCSPISGHRSVSWYQQTPGQGLQFLFEYFSETQRNKGNFPGRFSGRQFSNSRSEMNVSTLELGDSALYLCASSLADSGQETQYFGPGTRLLVL.

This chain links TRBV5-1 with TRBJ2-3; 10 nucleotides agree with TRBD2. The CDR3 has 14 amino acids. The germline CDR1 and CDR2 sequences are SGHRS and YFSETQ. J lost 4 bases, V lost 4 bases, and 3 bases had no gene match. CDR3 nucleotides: TGCGCCAGCAGCCTGACTAGCGGGTCAGATACGCAGTATTTT. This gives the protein CASSLTSGSDTQYF.

CDR3 nucleotides: TGTGCCAGCAGCTTCGGGTACTCTAGCACAGATACGCAGTATTTT. This gives the protein CASSFGYSSTDTQYF. The genes are TRBV5-4 and TRBJ2-3; D unclear. Germline V CDR1 and CDR2: SGHNT, YYREEE (reference sequence). The ends were cut back, 2 bases at V and 0 bases at J, with 10 bases in the middle. The CDR3 totals 15 residues.

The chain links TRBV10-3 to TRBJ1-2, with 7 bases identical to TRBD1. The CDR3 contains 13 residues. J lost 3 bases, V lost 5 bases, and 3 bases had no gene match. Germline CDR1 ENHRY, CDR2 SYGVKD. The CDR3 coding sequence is TGTGCCATCAGTACAGGGGATGACTATGGCTACACCTTC. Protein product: CAISTGDDYGYTF.

The CDR3 region has the DNA TGTGCCAGCAGTTCCGGGACAGCCTTTTCCTACGAGCAGTACTTC. Protein product: CASSSGTAFSYEQYF. The rearrangement joins TRBV27 to TRBJ2-7; TRBD1 agrees at 7 bases. CDR3 length: 15 amino acids. V gave up 4 bases and J gave up 1 base; unmatched junction bases: 7. Germline V gene data show CDR1 as MNHEY and CDR2 as SMNVEV (reference sequence).

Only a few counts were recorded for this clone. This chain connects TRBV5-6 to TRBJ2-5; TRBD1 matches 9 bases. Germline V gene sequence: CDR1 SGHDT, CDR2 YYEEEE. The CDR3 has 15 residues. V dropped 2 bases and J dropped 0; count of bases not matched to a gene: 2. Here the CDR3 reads CASSLGTGYQETQYF. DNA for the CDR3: TGTGCCAGCAGCTTAGGGACAGGGTACCAAGAGACCCAGTACTTC. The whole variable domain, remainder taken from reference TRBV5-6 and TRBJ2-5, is DAGVTQSPTHLIKTRGQQVTLRCSPKSGHDTVSWYQQALGQGPQFIFQYYEEEERQRGNFPDRFSGHQFPNYSSELNVNALLLGDSALYLCASSLGTGYQETQYFGPGTRLLVL.

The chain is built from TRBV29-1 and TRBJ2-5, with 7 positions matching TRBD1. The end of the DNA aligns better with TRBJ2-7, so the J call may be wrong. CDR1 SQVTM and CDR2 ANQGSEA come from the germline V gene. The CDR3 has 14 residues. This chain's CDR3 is CSVEYRDSPYEQYF. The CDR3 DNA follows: TGCAGCGTTGAATACCGGGACAGCCCCTACGAGCAGTACTTC.

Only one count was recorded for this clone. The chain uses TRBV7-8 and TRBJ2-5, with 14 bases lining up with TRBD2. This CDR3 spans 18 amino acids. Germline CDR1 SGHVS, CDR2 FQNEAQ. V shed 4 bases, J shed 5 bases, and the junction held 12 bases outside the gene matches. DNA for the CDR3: TGTGCCAGCAGCTCCGGGACTAGCGGGGGAGGGGTAGGTGAGACCCAGTACTTC. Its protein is CASSSGTSGGGVGETQYF.

The CDR3 region has the DNA TGTGCCAGCAGCTGGGGTGTTGGGGGAGGGCTTACAGATACGCAGTATTTT. It translates to CASSWGVGGGLTDTQYF. The rearrangement links TRBV5-4 to TRBJ2-3; 7 nucleotides line up with TRBD2. The V gene end was trimmed by 3 bases and the J gene end by 3 bases; junction bases not matched to a gene: 13. This CDR3 contains 17 residues. The germline V gene encodes CDR1 SGHNT and CDR2 YYREEE (reference sequence).

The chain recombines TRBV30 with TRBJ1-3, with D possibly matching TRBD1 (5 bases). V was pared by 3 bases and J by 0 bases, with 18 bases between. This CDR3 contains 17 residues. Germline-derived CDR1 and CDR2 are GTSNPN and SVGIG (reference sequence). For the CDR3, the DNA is TGTGCCTGGAGGAATCCGAGGGCGGGACCCTCTGGAAACACCATATATTTT. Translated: CAWRNPRAGPSGNTIYF.

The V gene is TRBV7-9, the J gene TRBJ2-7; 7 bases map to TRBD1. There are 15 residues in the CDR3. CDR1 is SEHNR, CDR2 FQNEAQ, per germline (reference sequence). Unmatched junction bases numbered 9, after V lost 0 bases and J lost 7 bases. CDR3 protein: CASSLARQGKGEQYF. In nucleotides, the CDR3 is TGTGCCAGCAGCTTAGCGAGACAGGGAAAAGGGGAGCAGTACTTC.

The CDR3 sequence: CASSSMEGPGWNEKLFF. CDR3 nucleotide sequence: TGTGCCAGCAGCTCCATGGAAGGTCCAGGGTGGAACGAAAAACTGTTTTTT. The V gene is TRBV5-4, the J gene TRBJ1-4, with D tentatively TRBD1 (5 bases). The CDR3 is 17 amino acids. Trimming pared 3 bases from V and 8 bases from J, leaving 23 bases between. Per the germline V gene, CDR1 is SGHNT and CDR2 is YYREEE (reference sequence).

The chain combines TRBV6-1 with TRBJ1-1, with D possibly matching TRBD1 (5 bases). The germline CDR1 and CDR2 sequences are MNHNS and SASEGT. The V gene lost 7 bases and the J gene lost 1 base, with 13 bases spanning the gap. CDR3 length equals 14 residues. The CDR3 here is CASKGLWENTEAFF. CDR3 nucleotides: TGTGCCAGCAAGGGACTCTGGGAGAACACTGAAGCTTTCTTT.

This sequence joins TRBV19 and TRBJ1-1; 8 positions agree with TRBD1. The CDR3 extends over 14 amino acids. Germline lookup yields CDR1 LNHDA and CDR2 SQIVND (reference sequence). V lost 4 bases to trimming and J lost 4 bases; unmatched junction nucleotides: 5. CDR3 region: CASSTQGGVTEAFF. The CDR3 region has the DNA TGTGCCAGTAGTACACAGGGGGGAGTCACTGAAGCTTTCTTT.

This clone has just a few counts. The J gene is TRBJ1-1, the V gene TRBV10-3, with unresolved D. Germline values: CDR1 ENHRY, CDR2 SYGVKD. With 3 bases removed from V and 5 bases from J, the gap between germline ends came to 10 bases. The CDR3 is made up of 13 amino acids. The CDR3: CAISDIRWTEAFF. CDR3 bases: TGTGCCATCAGTGATATACGGTGGACTGAAGCTTTCTTT.

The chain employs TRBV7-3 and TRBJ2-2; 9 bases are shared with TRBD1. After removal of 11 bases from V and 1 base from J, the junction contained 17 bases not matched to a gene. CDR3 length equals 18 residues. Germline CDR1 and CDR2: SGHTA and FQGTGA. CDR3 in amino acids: CADTRDRASAENTGELFF. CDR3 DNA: TGTGCCGATACACGGGACAGGGCGTCAGCGGAGAACACCGGGGAGCTGTTTTTT.

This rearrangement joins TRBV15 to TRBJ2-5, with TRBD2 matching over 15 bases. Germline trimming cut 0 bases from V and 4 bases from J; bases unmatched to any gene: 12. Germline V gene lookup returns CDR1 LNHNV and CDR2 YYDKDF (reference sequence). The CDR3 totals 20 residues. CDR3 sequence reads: CATSRDPGLAGGPLGETQYF. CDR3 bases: TGTGCCACCAGCAGAGACCCCGGACTAGCGGGAGGGCCGTTGGGAGAGACCCAGTACTTC. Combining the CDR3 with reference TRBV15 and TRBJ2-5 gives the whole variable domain DAMVIQNPRYQVTQFGKPVTLSCSQTLNHNVMYWYQQKSSQAPKLLFHYYDKDFNNEADTPDNFQSRRPNTSFCFLDIRSPGLGDTAMYLCATSRDPGLAGGPLGETQYFGPGTRLLVL.